This TCR beta chain was captured by sequencing in a study of OX40 agonist ivuxolimab in advanced cancers. Turning to the study itself: Three patients responded partially, comprising one with hepatocellular carcinoma and two with cutaneous melanoma.

Germline loops: CDR1 KGHSH, CDR2 LQKENI. V gave up 0 bases and J gave up 4 bases, with 15 bases separating them. The CDR3 spans 16 residues. This clone was seen a single time. Its target is not known. Autoimmune disease history or systemic immunosuppression disqualified patients. Notes on the study in general: What antigens the expanded peripheral T cells recognized was never established. The mean number of expanded clones was higher in CD8+ T cells than in CD4+.

The protocol was immunoSEQ multiplex PCR, while the TCRdb copy is restricted to in-frame clones and leaves out a portion. This sample has over 70,000 clones, with around 87% found just once. The sequencing used CD4+ or CD8+ T cells sorted from blood, collected in a trial of the OX40 agonist ivuxolimab. This receptor was taken from an adult with an advanced solid tumor such as melanoma, head and neck, liver or kidney cancer. V usage is TRBV18 and J usage is TRBJ1-2; D ambiguous. In nucleotides, the CDR3 is TGTGCCAGCTCACCACCGTCCGGAGACGGTGCCTATGGCTACACCTTC. Its protein is CASSPPSGDGAYGYTF.